The sequence of this TCR beta chain was determined in a study of Ad26.COV2.S vaccination and SARS-CoV-2 variants. The repertoire was sequenced with immunoSEQ multiplex PCR; TCRdb's copy has only in-frame clones and lacks some. The sample yields about 350,000 clones, approximately 86% seen once. Stated treatment: around 19 received Ad26.COV2.S at low or high dose, single or two shots; roughly five received placebo; per-sample allocation not given. Sample collection was performed on day 63 after the first vaccine or placebo injection. This Boston cohort included adults aged 18-55 years. The sequencing used peripheral blood, collected in a trial of Ad26.COV2.S vaccine versus placebo. The TCR sequence derives from a person aged 18 to 59 who received the Ad26.COV2.S COVID-19 vaccine or a placebo.

The CDR3: CASSQSHGYNEQFF. In nucleotides, the CDR3 is TGTGCCAGCAGCCAATCCCACGGCTACAATGAGCAGTTCTTC. This chain uses TRBV3-1 (or the pseudogene TRBV3-2) with TRBJ2-1; D not certain. The V gene lost 2 bases and the J gene lost 3 bases, with 8 bases spanning the gap. There are 14 residues in the CDR3. The germline V gene has CDR1 LGHDT and CDR2 YNNKEL (reference sequence).